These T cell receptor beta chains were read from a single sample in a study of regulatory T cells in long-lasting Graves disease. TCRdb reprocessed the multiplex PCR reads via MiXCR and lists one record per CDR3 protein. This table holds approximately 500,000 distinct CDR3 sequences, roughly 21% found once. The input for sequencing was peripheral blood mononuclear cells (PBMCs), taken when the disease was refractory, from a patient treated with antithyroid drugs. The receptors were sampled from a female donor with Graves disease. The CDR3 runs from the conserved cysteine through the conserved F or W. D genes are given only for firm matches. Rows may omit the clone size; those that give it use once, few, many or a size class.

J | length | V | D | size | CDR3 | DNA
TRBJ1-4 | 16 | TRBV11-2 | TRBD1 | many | CASSSLRGRGIEKLFF | TGTGCCAGCAGCTCACTAAGGGGCAGGGGGATCGAAAAACTGTTTTTT
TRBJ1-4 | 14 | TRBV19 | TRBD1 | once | CASSTAGGAEKLFF | TGTGCCAGTAGTACAGCAGGGGGCGCAGAAAAACTGTTTTTT
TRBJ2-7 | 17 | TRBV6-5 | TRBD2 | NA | CASSYSKTSGGGYEQYF | TGTGCCAGCAGTTACTCGAAGACTAGCGGGGGGGGCTACGAGCAGTACTTC
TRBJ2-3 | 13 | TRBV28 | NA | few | CASNIGVGDTQYF | TGTGCCAGCAATATAGGGGTTGGGGATACGCAGTATTTT
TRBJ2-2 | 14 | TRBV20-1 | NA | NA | CSARDLGSTGELFF | TGCAGTGCTAGAGATCTGGGGAGCACCGGGGAGCTGTTTTTT
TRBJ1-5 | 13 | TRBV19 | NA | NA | CATAYYSNQPQHF | TGTGCCACAGCATACTATAGCAATCAGCCCCAGCATTTT
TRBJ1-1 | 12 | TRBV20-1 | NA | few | CSASPRPAEAFF | TGCAGTGCTAGCCCTCGCCCAGCTGAAGCTTTCTTT
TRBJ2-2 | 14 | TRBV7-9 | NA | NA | CASSRSFSSGELFF | TGTGCCAGCAGCCGATCATTTAGCAGCGGGGAGCTGTTTTTT
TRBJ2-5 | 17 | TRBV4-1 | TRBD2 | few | CASSQASGGPQRETQYF | TGCGCCAGCAGCCAAGCTAGCGGGGGGCCCCAGCGGGAGACCCAGTACTTC
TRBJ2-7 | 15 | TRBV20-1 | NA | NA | CSAGGGGTANYEQYF | TGCAGTGCTGGGGGGGGAGGGACAGCAAATTACGAGCAGTACTTC
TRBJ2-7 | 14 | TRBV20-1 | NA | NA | CSAPPSGALEEQYF | TGCAGTGCCCCCCCGTCTGGCGCACTTGAAGAGCAGTACTTC
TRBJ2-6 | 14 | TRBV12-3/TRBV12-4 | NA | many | CASSRTAGANVLTF | TGTGCCAGCAGCAGGACTGCTGGGGCCAACGTCCTGACTTTC
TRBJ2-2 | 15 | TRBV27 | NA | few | CATKRIAANTGELFF | TGTGCCACCAAGAGAATAGCGGCGAACACCGGGGAGCTGTTTTTT